This T cell receptor (beta chain) was identified during a study of Ad26.COV2.S vaccination and SARS-CoV-2 variants. Turning to the study itself: Trial arm assignment for the donor was COV1001 Ad26.COV2.S.

Treatment defined: around 19 received Ad26.COV2.S at low or high dose, single or two shots; roughly five received placebo; per-sample allocation not given. Sampling was performed 63 days after the first vaccine or placebo injection. Built on an Ad26 vector, the vaccine expressed Wuhan-strain SARS-CoV-2 spike. The method was immunoSEQ multiplex PCR; TCRdb's version includes in-frame clones alone and lacks a portion of them. The sample records a few hundred thousand clones, about 91% being singletons. Sequencing used peripheral blood, obtained in a trial of Ad26.COV2.S vaccine versus placebo. This receptor was taken from a person between 18 and 65 years old who received the Ad26.COV2.S COVID-19 vaccine or a placebo.

CDR3 sequence (DNA): TGTGCCAGCAGTTTATTAGCCGGACTAGGAAACAATGAGCAGTTCTTC. Its protein is CASSLLAGLGNNEQFF. The rearrangement joins TRBV28 to TRBJ2-1, with 7 bases aligning to TRBD2. V was pared by 1 base and J by 5 bases, with 8 bases of the junction left unmatched. The CDR3 length is 16 residues. Germline V gene sequence: CDR1 MDHEN, CDR2 SYDVKM. The whole variable domain, filled in from reference TRBV28 and TRBJ2-1, reads DVKVTQSSRYLVKRTGEKVFLECVQDMDHENMFWYRQDPGLGLRLIYFSYDVKMKEKGDIPEGYSVSREKKERFSLILESASTNQTSMYLCASSLLAGLGNNEQFFGPGTRLTVL.